This TCR beta chain was documented in a study of vaccination and CD4 T cells after COVID-19 (dated by TCRdb to 2021 to 2024). About the investigation overall: Convalescent patients had a positive SARS-CoV-2 result on nasal swab PCR, and of these patients, several had mild disease and one had severe disease. The convalescent cohort comprised six males and four females, including two Hispanic individuals, seven Caucasians, two Asians and one multiracial person. Each participant got two doses of either the Pfizer-BioNTech BNT162b2 vaccine (n=8) or the Moderna mRNA-1273 vaccine (n=2). Post-COVID blood samples were collected from convalescent patients a median of around 96 days after diagnosis, with a range of about 30 to 180 days. The time from the second vaccine dose to post-vaccine blood sampling had a median of roughly 70 days and ranged from about 14 to 250 days. For stimulating the cultures, overlapping spike peptide pools were used, derived from SARS-CoV-2 as well as from the common cold coronaviruses HCoV-NL63, HCoV-OC43 and HCoV-229E. As controls, cultures received a CEFX viral epitope pool (the positive control), an HIV-1 Nef peptide pool (the negative control), or no peptide at all. In around 9 COVID-19 convalescent patients and a handful of infection-naive healthy vaccine recipients, researchers compared the spike-specific CD4+ TCR repertoire from before mRNA vaccination with the repertoire from after. Overall study outcomes, separate from this receptor: Among the post-vaccine SARS-CoV-2-reactive clones in convalescent patients, a median roughly 85% showed up only after vaccination, which suggests vaccine-specific priming. An increase in the median number of SARS-CoV-2-reactive clonotypes from 20 to 25 after infection to 38 after vaccination was observed, but the change was not found to be significant. Nearly all vaccine-specific clones in convalescent patients (304 of 307) were mono-reactive for SARS-CoV-2 spike rather than cross-reactive with common cold coronaviruses. The number of convalescent patients in the study was relatively small, and the study did not examine early timepoints following natural infection.

What this sample's treatment or condition label stands for: approximately 10-day PBMC culture with coronavirus spike peptide pools or control peptides (ViraFEST assay). The ViraFEST assay, used in the study, expanded antigen-specific T cells with peptide pools and then identified the expanded clonotypes through TCR sequencing. The positive SARS-CoV-2 PCR tests of the convalescent patients were dated from March to December 2020, before the Alpha, Beta and Delta variants emerged in the United States. Each well held some 2 million PBMCs cultured with roughly 10 ug/ml peptide pools in IMDM containing around 5.5% human AB serum and around 10 IU/ml IL-2. Half of the culture medium was replaced with fresh IL-2-containing medium on days 3 and 7. After 9 to 11 days of culture, CD4+ T cells were isolated by negative selection with the EasySep CD4+ T cell isolation kit. Ficoll-Paque Plus gradient centrifugation was used to isolate PBMCs from whole blood, and the isolated PBMCs were then either used fresh or cryopreserved at -140C. Triplicate wells were generally used for each culture condition.

Libraries were made using PCR. DNA from cultured CD4+ T cells underwent TCR sequencing with the Oncomine TCR Beta short-read assay at the Johns Hopkins FTIC core. The QIAamp micro DNA kit was used to extract genomic DNA from the cultured CD4+ T cells. The Oncomine TCR Beta libraries from cultured CD4+ T cells were pooled using unique dual indexes and then sequenced on an Illumina iSeq 100. Under the source paper's analysis protocol: Non-productive sequences were filtered out, and CDR3s that did not start with C, did not end with F or W, or were shorter than 7 amino acids were discarded. Antigen-specific clonotypes were identified with the MANAFEST web application by comparing peptide-stimulated wells with reference and other culture wells. To be called positive, a clone needed an FDR below 0.05, an odds ratio above 5, and a productive frequency above 0.1% in at least two of three replicate wells. Clonotypes that were significantly expanded in both SARS-CoV-2 spike wells and at least one common cold coronavirus spike condition were defined as cross-reactive. Similarity between CDR3 sequences was evaluated in R version 3.6.1 using Levenshtein distances (stringdist) and unrooted phylogenetic trees (ape). Clones were called with MiXCR by TCRdb after fastp trimmed the public reads at Q25, and only in-frame beta chains were retained. Each entry is one CDR3 protein sequence, shown with its most common DNA and genes. It is TCRdb's table, rather than the study itself, that gives the V and J calls and clone size. The sample table shows 20,000 to 30,000 distinct CDR3 sequences, and roughly 42% are seen once. The biggest ten clones account for 7.2% of the sample.

This clonotype has more than one count but fewer than ten. The antigen it binds to is not known. Base qualities are missing; no much larger clone stands one base away. Sequencing used CD4+ T cells from blood, cultured in vitro. The source is a human donor who had recovered from COVID-19.

This receptor has the CDR3 CASSLQAVSLGSPLHF. At the DNA level, the sequence is TGCGCCAGCAGCCTCCAAGCTGTCAGTCTCGGGTCACCCCTCCACTTT. The sequence joins TRBV4-1 to TRBJ1-6; the D gene lacks a confident call. V was cut back by 4 bases and J by 10 bases, leaving a gap of 20 bases between them. Via the germline V gene, CDR1 is MGHRA and CDR2 YSYEKL. CDR3 length: 16 amino acids, cysteine to phenylalanine. Of the read, only the CDR3 DNA is kept; its 48 bases are in frame from base 1.